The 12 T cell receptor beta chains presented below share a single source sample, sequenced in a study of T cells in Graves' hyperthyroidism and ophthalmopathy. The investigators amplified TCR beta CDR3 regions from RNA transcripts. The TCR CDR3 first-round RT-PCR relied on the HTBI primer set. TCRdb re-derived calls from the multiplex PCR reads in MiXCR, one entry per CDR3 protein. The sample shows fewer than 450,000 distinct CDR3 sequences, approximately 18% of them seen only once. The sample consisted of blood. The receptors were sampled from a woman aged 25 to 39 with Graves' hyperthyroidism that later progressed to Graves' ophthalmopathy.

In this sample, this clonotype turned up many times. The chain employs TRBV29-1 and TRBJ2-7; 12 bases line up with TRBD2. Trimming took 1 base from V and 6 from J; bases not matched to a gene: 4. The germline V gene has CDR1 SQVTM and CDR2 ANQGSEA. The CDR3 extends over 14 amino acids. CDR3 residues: CSVEASGRAGEQYF. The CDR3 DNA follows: TGCAGCGTTGAAGCTAGCGGGAGGGCCGGCGAGCAGTACTTC.

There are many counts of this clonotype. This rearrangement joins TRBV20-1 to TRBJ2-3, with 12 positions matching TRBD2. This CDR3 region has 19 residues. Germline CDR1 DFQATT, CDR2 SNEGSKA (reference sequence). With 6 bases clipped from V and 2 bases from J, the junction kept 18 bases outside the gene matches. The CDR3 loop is CSAHGLAGPRANYTDTQYF. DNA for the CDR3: TGCAGTGCCCATGGACTAGCGGGACCTCGGGCGAACTACACAGATACGCAGTATTTT.

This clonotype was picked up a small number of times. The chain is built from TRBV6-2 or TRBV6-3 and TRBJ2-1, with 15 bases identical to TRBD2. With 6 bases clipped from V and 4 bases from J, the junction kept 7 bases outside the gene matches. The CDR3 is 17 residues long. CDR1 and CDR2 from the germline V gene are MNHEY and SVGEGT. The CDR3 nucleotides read TGTGCCAGCAGCGGACTAGCGGGAGGGCCCCCATACAATGAGCAGTTCTTC. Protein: CASSGLAGGPPYNEQFF.

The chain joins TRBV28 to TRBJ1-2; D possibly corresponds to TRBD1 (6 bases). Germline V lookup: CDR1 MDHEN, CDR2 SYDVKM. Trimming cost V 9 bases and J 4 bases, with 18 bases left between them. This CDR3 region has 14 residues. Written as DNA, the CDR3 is TGTGCCAGTAGTATAGGGGGGGGGACCTATGGCTACACCTTC. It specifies CASSIGGGTYGYTF.

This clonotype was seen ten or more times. CDR3 sequence (DNA): TGTGCCAGCAGGGGACAGGGGACTCCCTCTGGGGCCAACGTCCTGACTTTC. Its translation is CASRGQGTPSGANVLTF. The chain links TRBV28 to TRBJ2-6, with 10 nucleotides matching TRBD1. The J segment lost 0 bases and the V segment lost 6 bases, leaving 5 bases of the junction unmatched. Germline-derived CDR1 and CDR2 are MDHEN and SYDVKM. The CDR3 contains 17 residues.

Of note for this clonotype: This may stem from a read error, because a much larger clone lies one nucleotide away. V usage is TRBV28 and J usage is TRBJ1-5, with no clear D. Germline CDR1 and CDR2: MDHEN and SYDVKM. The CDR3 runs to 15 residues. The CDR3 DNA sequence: TGTGCCGGCAGTTTATATGCTCCCTCCAATCAGCCCCAGCATTTT. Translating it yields CAGSLYAPSNQPQHF.

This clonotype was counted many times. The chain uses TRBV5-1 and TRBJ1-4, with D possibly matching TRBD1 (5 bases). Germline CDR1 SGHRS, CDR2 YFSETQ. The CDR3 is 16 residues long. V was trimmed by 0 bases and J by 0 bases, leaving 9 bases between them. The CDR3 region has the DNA TGCGCCAGCAGCTTGGGAAAGGGGTCAACTAATGAAAAACTGTTTTTT. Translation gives CASSLGKGSTNEKLFF.

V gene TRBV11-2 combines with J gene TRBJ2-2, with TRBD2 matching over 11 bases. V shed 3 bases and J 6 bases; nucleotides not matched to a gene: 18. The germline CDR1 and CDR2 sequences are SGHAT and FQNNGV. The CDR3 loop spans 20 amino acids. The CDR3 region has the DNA TGTGCCAGCAGCTTGGCCCTACTAGCGGGAGTTTCGGTTGGCTCCGGGGAGCTGTTTTTT. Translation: CASSLALLAGVSVGSGELFF.

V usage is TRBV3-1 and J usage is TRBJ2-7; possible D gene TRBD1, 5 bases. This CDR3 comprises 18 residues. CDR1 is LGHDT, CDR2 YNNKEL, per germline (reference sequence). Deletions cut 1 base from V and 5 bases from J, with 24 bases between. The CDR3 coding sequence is TGTGCCAGCAGCCAAGGAGGCTCTACAGGAGAGCGATACCACGAGCAGTACTTC. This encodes CASSQGGSTGERYHEQYF.

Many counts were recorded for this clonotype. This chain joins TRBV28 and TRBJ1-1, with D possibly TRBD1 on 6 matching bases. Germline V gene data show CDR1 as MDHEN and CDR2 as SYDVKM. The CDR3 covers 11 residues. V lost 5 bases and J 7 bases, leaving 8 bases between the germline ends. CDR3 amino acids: CASSPGVEAFF. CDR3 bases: TGTGCCAGCAGTCCAGGGGTTGAAGCTTTCTTT.

CDR3: CASSPKTGKDGYTF. DNA of the CDR3: TGTGCCAGCAGTCCAAAGACAGGGAAGGATGGCTACACCTTC. V is TRBV2 and J is TRBJ1-2, with TRBD1 matching over 7 bases. Germline V gene lookup returns CDR1 SNHLY and CDR2 FYNNEI. V trimming: 5 bases; J trimming: 6 bases; junction bases outside the gene matches: 9. The CDR3 length is 14 residues.

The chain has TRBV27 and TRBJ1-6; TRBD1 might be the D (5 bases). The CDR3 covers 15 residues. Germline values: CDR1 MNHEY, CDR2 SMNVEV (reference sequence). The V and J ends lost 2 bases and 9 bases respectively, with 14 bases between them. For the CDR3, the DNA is TGTGCCAGCAGTTTAGCCCGAACAGGAAGTTCACCCCTCCACTTT. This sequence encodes CASSLARTGSSPLHF.